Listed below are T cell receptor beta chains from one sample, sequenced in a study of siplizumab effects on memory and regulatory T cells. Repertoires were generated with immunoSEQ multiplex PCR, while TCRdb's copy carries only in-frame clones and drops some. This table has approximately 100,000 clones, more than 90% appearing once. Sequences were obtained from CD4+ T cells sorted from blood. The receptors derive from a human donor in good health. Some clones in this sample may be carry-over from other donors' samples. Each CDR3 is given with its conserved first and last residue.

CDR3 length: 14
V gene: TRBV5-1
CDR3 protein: CASSRQSPGTEAFF

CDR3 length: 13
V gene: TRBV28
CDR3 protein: CASRKGQVETQYF

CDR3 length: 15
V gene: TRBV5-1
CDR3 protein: CASSLAGGPGETQYF

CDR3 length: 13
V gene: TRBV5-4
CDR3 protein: CASSSFGSDTQYF

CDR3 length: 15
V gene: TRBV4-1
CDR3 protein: CASSQDWGRRETQYF

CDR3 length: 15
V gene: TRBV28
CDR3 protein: CASSGTSGMHQPQHF

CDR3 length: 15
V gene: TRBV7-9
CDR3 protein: CASSPGTGTNEKLFF

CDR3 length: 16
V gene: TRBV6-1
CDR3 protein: CASSEHSGASTDTQYF

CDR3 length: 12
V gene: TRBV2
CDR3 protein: CASSEEWETQYF

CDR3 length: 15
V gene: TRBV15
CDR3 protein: CATSRVAQGADTQYF

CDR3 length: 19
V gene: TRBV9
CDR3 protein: CASSGPGLAGGNSYNEQFF

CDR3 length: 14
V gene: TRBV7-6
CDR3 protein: CASKIGQNNNEQFF

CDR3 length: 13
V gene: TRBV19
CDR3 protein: CASSIAYLETQYF

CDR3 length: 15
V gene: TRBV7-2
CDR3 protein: CASSLPGGKNAEAFF

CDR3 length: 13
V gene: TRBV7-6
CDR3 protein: CASSLRTGDEQYF

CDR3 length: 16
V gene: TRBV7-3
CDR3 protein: CASSPAGLAITGELFF

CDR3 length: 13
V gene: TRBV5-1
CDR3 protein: CASSLAGREPQHF

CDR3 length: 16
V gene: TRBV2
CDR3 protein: CASRGQGASLLYEQYF

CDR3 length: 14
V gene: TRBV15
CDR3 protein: CATSGAIGHYEQYF

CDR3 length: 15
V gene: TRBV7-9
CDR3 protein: CASSLAVSGANVLTF

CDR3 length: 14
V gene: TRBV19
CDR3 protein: CASSTRTGSYEQYF

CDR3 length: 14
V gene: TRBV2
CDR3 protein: CASSEANPWDEQFF

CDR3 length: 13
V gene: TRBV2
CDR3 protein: CATDVTGSYGYTF

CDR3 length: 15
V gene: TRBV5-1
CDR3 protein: CASSLDGVSQETQYF

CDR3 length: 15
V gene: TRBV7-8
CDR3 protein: CASSQRLAGSNEQFF

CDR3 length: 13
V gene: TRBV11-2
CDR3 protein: CASSARGASQQYF

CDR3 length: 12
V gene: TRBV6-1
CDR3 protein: CASSASTDTQYF

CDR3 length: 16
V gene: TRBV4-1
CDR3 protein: CASSPGERIGGETQYF

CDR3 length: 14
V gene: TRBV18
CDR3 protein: CASSPPPGLTEAFF

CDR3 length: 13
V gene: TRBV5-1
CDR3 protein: CASSRTEVGEAFF

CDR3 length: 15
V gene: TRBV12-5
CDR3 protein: CASGLHLNSSNEQFF

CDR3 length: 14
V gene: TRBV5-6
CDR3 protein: CASSLNIPNTEAFF

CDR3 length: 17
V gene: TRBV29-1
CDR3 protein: CSVSFMTSGMSYNEQFF

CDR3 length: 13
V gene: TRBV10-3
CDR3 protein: CAISERVFDEQYF

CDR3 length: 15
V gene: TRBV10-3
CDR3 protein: CAIMSEGVYTGELFF

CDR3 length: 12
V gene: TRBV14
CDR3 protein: CASSGRENEQFF

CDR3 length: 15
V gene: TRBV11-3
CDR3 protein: CASSPRDSRIGEQFF

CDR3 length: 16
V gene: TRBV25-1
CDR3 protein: CASTASGGGKNTEAFF

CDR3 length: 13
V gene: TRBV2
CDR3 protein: CASRRTGAETQYF

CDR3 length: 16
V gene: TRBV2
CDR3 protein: CASSATSPGQVGKLFF

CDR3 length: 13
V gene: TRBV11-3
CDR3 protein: CASALGPNNEQFF

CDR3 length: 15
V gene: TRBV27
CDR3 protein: CASRGLGMETGELFF

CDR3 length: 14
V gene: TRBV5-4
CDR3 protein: CASSFSGSAYEQYF

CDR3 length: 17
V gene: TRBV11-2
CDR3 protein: CASSSYGTGRAQETQYF

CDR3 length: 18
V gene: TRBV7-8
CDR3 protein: CASISGTSEILSSYEQYF

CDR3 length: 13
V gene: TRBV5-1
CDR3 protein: CATGVAGYNEQFF

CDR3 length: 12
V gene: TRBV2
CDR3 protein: CASRRHTYEQYF

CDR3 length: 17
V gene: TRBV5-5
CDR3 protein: CASSLVRTALIQETQYF

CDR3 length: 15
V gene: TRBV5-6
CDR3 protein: CASRLLAGSSYEQYF

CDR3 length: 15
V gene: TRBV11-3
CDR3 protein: CASSPGGGRGVEQFF

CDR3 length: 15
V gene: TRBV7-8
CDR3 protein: CASSLWGPQQETQYF

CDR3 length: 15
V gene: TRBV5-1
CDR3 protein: CASSQGLAVGDTQYF

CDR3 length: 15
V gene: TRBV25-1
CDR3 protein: CASSEYKGWGEKLFF

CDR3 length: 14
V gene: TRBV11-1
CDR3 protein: CASSTGTRGATQYF

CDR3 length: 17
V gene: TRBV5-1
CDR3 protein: CASSSRLGRGMNTEAFF

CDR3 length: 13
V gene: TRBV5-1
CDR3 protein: CASSWGGSETQYF

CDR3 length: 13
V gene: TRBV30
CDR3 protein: CAWSGTMNTEAFF

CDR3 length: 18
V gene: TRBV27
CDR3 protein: CASSYRGSGTSRFNEQFF